This TCR beta chain was observed in a study of shared clonotypes between healthy human individuals. Study at large: The cohort had two women and a few men, ages 18 to 49.

In regard to this clone: Its specificity is unknown.

The method was immunoSEQ multiplex PCR; TCRdb's version includes in-frame clones alone and lacks a portion of them. Among millions of clones listed, roughly 94% were seen once. The authors divided CD4+ cells into CD45RA+ naive and CD45RA-negative memory subsets. V shed 1 base and J 7 bases; nucleotides not matched to a gene: 5. The germline CDR1 and CDR2 sequences are SGHDT and YYEEEE. This CDR3 is built from 15 residues. Points from the study as a whole: When compared with the clonotypes that were shared by all four sorted-subset donors, the non-shared clonotypes turned out to have lower generation probabilities.

This sequence originates from a man aged 18 to 30 in good health. The rearrangement uses TRBV5-6 and TRBJ1-6, with TRBD1 matching over 7 bases. The source material was naive CD4+ T cells sorted from blood. Subset in this sample: CD45RA+ positively selected. The CDR3 region has the DNA TGTGCCAGCAGCTTGATTGACAGGGAAAATTCACCCCTCCACTTT. Amino acid sequence: CASSLIDRENSPLHF.